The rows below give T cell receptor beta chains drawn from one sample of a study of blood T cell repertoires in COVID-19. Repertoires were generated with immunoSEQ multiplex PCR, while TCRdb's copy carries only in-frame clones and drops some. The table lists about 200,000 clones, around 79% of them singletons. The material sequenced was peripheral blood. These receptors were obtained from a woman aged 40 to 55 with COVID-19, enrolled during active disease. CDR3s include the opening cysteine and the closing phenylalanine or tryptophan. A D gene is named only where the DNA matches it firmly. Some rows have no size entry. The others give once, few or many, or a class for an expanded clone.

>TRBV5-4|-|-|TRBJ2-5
TGTGCCAGCAGGGAGGGGACAGCTATTGGGGAGACCCAGTACTTC
CASREGTAIGETQYF
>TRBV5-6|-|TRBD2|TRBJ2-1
TGTGCCAGCAGCTTGATGGCGGGAGCTGTTGAGCAGTTCTTC
CASSLMAGAVEQFF
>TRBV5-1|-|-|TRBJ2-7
TGCGCCAGTTCGCCGACTAGTTCGGGTTCGGGTGAGCAGTACTTC
CASSPTSSGSGEQYF
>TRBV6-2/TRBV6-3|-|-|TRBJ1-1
TGTGCCAGCAGTTACGCCAGGGCGAACACTGAAGCTTTCTTT
CASSYARANTEAFF
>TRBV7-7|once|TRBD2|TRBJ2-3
TGTGCCAGCAGCCTCGGGACTAGCGAGGCAGATACGCAGTATTTT
CASSLGTSEADTQYF
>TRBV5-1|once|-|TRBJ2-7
TGCGCCAGCAGCGCCCTCCCGCAGGGGCCAAACGAGCAGTACTTC
CASSALPQGPNEQYF
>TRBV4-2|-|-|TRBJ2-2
TGTGCCAGCAGCCAAGATCTCATCGTCGGGGATCACACCGGGGAGCTGTTTTTT
CASSQDLIVGDHTGELFF
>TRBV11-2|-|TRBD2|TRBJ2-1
TGTGCCAGCAGCTTAGTAGAGACTAGCAATACGTTCTTC
CASSLVETSNTFF
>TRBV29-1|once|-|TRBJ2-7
TGCAGCGTCCCGACCGTTGACTCCTCCTACGAGCAGTACTTC
CSVPTVDSSYEQYF
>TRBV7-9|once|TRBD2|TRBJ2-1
TGTGCCAGCAGGGGCTTACTAGCGGGAGGCAATGAGCAGTTCTTC
CASRGLLAGGNEQFF
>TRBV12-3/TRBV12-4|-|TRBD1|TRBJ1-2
TGTGCCAGCAGTTTAGGACAGGGGCTGGGCTACACCTTC
CASSLGQGLGYTF
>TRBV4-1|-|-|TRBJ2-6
TGCGCCAGCAGCCAGGTGCCAGGGGCGAGGGCCAACGTCCTGACTTTC
CASSQVPGARANVLTF
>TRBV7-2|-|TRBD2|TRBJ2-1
TGTGCCAGCAGCCCGCTAGCGGGGGCCCTCTACAATGAGCAGTTCTTC
CASSPLAGALYNEQFF
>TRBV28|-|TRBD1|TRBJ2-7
TGTGCCAGCAGTCCCCCGGACAGGGAGCCCGGTCCGGCGAACTTC
CASSPPDREPGPANF
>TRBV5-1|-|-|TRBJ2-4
TGCGCCAGCAGCTACGACAGCCCACTAGCCAAAAACATTCAGTACTTC
CASSYDSPLAKNIQYF
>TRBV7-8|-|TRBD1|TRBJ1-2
TGTGCCAGCAGACCAACAGGGGCGAGGGGCTACACCTTC
CASRPTGARGYTF
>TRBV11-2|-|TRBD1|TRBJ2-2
TGTGCCAGCAGGCAGGGGGCTGGTAACACCGGGGAGCTGTTTTTT
CASRQGAGNTGELFF
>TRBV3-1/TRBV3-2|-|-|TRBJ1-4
TGTGCCAGCAGCGGGGGACTGGCAACTAATGAAAAACTGTTTTTT
CASSGGLATNEKLFF
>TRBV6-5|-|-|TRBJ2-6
TGTGCCAGCAGTCTAGACAGGTCTGGGGCCAACGTCCTGACTTTC
CASSLDRSGANVLTF
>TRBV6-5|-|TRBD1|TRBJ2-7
TGTGCCAGCAGTTCGGACAGGGGTGGCGAGCAGTACTTC
CASSSDRGGEQYF
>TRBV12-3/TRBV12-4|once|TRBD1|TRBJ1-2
TGTGCCAGCAGTGGGGGACAGGGGCCCTACACCTTC
CASSGGQGPYTF
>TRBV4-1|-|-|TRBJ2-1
TGCGCCAGCAGCCAAGTCAGGGACTACAATGAGCAGTTCTTC
CASSQVRDYNEQFF